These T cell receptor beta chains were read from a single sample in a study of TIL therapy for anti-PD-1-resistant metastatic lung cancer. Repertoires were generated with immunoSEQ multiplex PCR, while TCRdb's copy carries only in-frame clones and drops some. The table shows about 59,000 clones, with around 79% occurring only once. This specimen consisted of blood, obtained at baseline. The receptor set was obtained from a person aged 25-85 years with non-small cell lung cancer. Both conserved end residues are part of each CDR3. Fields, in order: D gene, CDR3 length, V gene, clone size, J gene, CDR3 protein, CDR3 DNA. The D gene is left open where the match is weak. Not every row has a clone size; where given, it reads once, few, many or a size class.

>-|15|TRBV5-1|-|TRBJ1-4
CASSLWGATNEKLFF
TGCGCCAGCAGCTTGTGGGGGGCAACTAATGAAAAACTGTTTTTT
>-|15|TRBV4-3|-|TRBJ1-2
CASSREITGWYGYTF
TGCGCCAGCAGCCGAGAAATTACAGGGTGGTATGGCTACACCTTC
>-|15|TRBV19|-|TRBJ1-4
CASRSMGLTNEKLFF
TGTGCCAGTAGGAGTATGGGGCTTACTAATGAAAAACTGTTTTTT
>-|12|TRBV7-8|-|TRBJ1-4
CASSFGREKLFF
TGTGCCAGCAGCTTTGGTCGTGAAAAACTGTTTTTT
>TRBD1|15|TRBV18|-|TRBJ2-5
CASRISRDSQETQYF
TGTGCCAGCCGAATTTCTCGGGACAGCCAAGAGACCCAGTACTTC
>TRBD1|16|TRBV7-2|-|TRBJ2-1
CASSFPGTGLYNEQFF
TGTGCCAGCAGCTTCCCCGGGACAGGGCTCTACAATGAGCAGTTCTTC
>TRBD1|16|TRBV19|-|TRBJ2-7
CASSLDSGTGLSEQYF
TGTGCCAGTAGCCTCGATTCCGGGACAGGGCTCTCCGAGCAGTACTTC
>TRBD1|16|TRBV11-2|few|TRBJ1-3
CASSPRTGFTGNTIYF
TGTGCCAGCAGCCCTCGGACAGGGTTTACCGGAAACACCATATATTTT
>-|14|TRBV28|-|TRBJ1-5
CASSPPLQWRPQHF
TGTGCCAGCAGTCCGCCCCTCCAGTGGCGACCCCAGCATTTT
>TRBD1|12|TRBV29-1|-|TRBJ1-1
CSVATGDTEAFF
TGCAGCGTAGCAACAGGGGACACTGAAGCTTTCTTT
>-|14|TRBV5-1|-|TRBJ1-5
CASSSLEGGQPQHF
TGCGCCAGCAGCTCCCTTGAGGGAGGCCAGCCCCAGCATTTT
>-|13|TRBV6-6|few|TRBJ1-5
CASSYSNDQPQHF
TGTGCCAGCAGTTACTCGAATGATCAGCCCCAGCATTTT
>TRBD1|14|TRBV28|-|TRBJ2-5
CASSLTGNQETQYF
TGTGCCAGCAGTTTGACAGGGAACCAAGAGACCCAGTACTTC